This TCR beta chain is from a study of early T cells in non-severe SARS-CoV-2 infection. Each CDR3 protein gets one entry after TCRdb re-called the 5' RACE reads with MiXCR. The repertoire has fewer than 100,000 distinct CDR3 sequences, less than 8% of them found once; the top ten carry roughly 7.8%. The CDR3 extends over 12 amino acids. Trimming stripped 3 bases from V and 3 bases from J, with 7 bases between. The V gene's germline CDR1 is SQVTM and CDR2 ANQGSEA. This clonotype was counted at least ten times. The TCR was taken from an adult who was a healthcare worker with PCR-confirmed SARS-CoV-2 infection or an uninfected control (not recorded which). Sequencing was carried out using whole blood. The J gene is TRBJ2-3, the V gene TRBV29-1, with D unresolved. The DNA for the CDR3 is TGCAGCGTTGATGCCCTAACAGATACGCAGTATTTT. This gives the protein CSVDALTDTQYF.